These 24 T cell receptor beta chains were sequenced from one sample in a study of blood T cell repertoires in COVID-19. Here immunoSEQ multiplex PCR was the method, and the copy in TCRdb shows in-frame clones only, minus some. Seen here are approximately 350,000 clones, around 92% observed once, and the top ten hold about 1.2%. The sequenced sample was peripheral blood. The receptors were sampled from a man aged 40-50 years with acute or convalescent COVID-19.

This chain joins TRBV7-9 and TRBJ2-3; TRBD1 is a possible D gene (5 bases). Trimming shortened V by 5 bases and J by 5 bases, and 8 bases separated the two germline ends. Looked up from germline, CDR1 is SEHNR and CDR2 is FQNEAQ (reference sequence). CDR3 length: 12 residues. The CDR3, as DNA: TGTGCCAGCAGCGACCAGGGAGATACGCAGTATTTT. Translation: CASSDQGDTQYF.

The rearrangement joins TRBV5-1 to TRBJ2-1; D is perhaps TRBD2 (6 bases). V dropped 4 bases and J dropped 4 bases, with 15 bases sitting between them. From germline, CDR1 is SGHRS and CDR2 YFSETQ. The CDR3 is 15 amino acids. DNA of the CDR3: TGCGCCAGCAGCCTGCCGGGAGACCGGTACAATGAGCAGTTCTTC. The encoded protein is CASSLPGDRYNEQFF.

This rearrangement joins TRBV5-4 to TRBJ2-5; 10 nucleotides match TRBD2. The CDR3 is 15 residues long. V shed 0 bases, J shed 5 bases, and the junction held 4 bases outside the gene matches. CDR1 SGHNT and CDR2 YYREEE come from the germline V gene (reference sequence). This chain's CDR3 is CASSLASGGRETQYF. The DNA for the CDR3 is TGTGCCAGCAGCTTGGCTAGCGGGGGCAGGGAGACCCAGTACTTC.

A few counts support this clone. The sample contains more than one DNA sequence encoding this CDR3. The CDR3 DNA sequence: TGCGCCAGCAGCTTGACAGTGAACACTGAAGCTTTCTTT. As protein: CASSLTVNTEAFF. The V gene is TRBV5-1, the J gene TRBJ1-1; no clear D. CDR1 is SGHRS and CDR2 is YFSETQ in the germline V gene. Trimming removed 1 base at V and 0 bases at J, with 4 bases between. This CDR3 region has 13 residues.

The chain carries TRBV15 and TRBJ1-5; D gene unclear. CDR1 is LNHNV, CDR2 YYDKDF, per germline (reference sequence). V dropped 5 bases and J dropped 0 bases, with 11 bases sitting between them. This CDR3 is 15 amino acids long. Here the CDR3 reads CATSGQVYSNQPQHF. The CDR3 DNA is TGTGCCACCAGCGGGCAGGTCTATAGCAATCAGCCCCAGCATTTT.

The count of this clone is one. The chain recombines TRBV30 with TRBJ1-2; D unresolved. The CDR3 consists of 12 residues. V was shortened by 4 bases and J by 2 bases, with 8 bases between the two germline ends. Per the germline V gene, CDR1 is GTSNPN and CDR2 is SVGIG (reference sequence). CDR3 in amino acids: CAWIQNNYGYTF. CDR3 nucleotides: TGTGCCTGGATACAGAACAACTATGGCTACACCTTC.

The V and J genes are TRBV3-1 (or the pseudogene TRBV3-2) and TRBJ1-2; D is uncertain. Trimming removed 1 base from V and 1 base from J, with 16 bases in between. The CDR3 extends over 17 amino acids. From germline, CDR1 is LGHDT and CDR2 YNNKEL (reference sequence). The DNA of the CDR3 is TGTGCCAGCAGCCAAGTAAGCGCGGGGATGGTTAACTATGGCTACACCTTC. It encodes CASSQVSAGMVNYGYTF.

Written as DNA, the CDR3 is TGTGCCAGCAGCCAGTACGAAATTGGCTACACCTTC. This gives the protein CASSQYEIGYTF. This chain connects TRBV12-3 or TRBV12-4 to TRBJ1-2; no firm D call. The CDR3 consists of 12 residues. V gave up 6 bases and J gave up 7 bases, with 12 bases separating them.

The DNA of the CDR3 is TGTGCCACCAGTGATGTGGGCGCTGAAGCTTTCTTT. It encodes CATSDVGAEAFF. The chain has TRBV24-1 and TRBJ1-1, with D uncertain. The CDR3 is 12 amino acids. The V gene lost 3 bases and the J gene lost 6 bases, with 7 bases spanning the gap. The germline V gene has CDR1 KGHDR and CDR2 SFDVKD.

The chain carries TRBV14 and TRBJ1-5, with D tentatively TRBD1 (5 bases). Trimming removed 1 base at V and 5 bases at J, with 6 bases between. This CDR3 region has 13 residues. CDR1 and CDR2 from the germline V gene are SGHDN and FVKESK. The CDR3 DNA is TGTGCCAGCAGCCAAGGGGGCGATCAGCCCCAGCATTTT. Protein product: CASSQGGDQPQHF.

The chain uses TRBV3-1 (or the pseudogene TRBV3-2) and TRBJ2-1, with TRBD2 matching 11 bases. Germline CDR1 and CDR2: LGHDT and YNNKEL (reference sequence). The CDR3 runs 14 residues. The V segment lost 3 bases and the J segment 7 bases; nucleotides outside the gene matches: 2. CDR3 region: CASSQTSGINEQFF. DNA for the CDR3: TGTGCCAGCAGCCAGACTAGCGGGATAAATGAGCAGTTCTTC.

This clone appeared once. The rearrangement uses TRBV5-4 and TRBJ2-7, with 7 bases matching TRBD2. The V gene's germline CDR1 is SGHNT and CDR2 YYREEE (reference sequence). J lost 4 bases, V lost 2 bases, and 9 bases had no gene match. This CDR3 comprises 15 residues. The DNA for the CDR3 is TGTGCCAGCAGCTTAGGGCCCCTAGCGGCGTACGAGCAGTACTTC. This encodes CASSLGPLAAYEQYF. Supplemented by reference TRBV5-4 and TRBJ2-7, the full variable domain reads ETGVTQSPTHLIKTRGQQVTLRCSSQSGHNTVSWYQQALGQGPQFIFQYYREEENGRGNFPPRFSGLQFPNYSSELNVNALELDDSALYLCASSLGPLAAYEQYFGPGTRLTVT.

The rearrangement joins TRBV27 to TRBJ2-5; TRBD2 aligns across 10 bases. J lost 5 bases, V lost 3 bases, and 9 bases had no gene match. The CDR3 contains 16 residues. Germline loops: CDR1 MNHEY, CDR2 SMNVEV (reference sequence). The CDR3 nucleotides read TGTGCCAGCAGTTTGAGAAGCGGGAGGGCCGTCGAGACCCAGTACTTC. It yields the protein CASSLRSGRAVETQYF.

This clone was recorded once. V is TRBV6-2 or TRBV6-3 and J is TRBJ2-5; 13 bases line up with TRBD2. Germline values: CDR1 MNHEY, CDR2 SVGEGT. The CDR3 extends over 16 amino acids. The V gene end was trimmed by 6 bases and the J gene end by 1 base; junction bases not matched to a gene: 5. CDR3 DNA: TGTGCCAGCAGCCGAGGACTAGCGGGGGTCCAAGAGACCCAGTACTTC. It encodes CASSRGLAGVQETQYF.

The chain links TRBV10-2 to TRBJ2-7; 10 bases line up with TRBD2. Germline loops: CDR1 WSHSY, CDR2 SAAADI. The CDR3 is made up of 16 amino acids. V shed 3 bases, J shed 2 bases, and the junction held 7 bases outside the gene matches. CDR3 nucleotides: TGCGCCAGCAGTGACTTCCGACTAGCGGGTGCCTACGAGCAGTACTTC. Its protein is CASSDFRLAGAYEQYF.

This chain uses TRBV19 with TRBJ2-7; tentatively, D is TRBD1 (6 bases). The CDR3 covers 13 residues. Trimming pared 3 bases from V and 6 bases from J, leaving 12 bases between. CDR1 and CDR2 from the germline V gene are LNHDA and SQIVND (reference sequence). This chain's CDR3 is CASSIGQISEQYF. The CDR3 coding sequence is TGTGCCAGTAGTATCGGACAGATCAGCGAGCAGTACTTC.

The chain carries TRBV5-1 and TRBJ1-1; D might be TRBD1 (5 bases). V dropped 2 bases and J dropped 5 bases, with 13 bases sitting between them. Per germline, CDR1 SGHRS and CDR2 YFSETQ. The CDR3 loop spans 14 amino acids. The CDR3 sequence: CASSFKPGGTEAFF. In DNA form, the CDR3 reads TGCGCCAGCAGCTTCAAGCCCGGGGGGACTGAAGCTTTCTTT.

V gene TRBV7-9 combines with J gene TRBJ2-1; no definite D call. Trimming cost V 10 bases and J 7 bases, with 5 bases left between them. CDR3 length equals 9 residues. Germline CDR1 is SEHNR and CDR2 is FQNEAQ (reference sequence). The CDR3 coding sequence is TGTGCCACCGGGAATGAGCAGTTCTTC. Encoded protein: CATGNEQFF.

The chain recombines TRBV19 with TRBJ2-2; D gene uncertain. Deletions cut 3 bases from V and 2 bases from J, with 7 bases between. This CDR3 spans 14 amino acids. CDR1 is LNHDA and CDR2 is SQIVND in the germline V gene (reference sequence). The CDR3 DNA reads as TGTGCCAGTAGTATTTCCAGAAACACCGGGGAGCTGTTTTTT. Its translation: CASSISRNTGELFF.

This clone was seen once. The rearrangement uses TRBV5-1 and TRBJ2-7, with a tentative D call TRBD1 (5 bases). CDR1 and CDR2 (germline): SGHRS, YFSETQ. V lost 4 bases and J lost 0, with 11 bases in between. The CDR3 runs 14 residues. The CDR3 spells CASSRETDSYEQYF. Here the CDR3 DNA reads TGCGCCAGCAGCAGAGAGACAGACTCCTACGAGCAGTACTTC.

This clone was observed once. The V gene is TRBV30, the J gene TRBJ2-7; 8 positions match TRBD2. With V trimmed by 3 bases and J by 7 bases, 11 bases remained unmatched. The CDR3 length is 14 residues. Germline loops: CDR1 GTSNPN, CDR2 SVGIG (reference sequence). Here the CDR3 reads CAWRRREGLGEQYF. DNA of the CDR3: TGTGCCTGGAGACGCCGGGAGGGCCTAGGAGAGCAGTACTTC. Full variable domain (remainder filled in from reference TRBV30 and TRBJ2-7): SQTIHQWPATLVQPVGSPLSLECTVEGTSNPNLYWYRQAAGRGLQLLFYSVGIGQISSEVPQNLSASRPQDRQFILSSKKLLLSDSGFYLCAWRRREGLGEQYFGPGTRLTVT.

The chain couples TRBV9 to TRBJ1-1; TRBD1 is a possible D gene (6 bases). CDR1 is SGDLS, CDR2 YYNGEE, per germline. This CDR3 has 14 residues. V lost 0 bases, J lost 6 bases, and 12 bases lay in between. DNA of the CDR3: TGTGCCAGCAGCGTAGGAGGACAGACCGCTGAAGCTTTCTTT. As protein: CASSVGGQTAEAFF.

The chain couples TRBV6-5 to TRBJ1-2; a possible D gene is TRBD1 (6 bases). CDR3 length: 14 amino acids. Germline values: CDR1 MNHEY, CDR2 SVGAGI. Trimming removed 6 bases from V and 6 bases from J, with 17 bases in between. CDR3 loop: CASSSEVQGHGYTF. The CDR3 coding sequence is TGTGCCAGCAGCTCGGAAGTTCAGGGGCATGGCTACACCTTC.

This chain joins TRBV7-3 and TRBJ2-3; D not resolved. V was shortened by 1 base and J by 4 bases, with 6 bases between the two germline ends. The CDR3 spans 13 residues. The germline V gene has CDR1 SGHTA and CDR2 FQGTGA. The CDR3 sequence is CASSLSRADTQYF. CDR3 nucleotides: TGTGCCAGCAGCTTAAGTCGAGCAGATACGCAGTATTTT.